This TCR beta chain derives from a study of T cell repertoires in ileal Crohn's disease. General study results and limits: Mucosal expansions were suggested to be mainly CD8 T cells. Compared with non-smokers, active smokers at surgery showed more clonal expansions. Endoscopic recurrence occurred in every patient whose clonality exceeded 26.8%.

The CDR3 loop spans 12 amino acids. From germline, CDR1 is SGHTA and CDR2 FQGTGA. Trimming took 5 bases from V and 9 from J; bases not matched to a gene: 4. A remark on this clone: The antigen is unknown.

Before sorting, lamina propria lymphocytes were separated from surgical specimens by density gradient. Clones were sequenced by immunoSEQ multiplex PCR, and TCRdb holds only the in-frame ones, with some missing. The table shows approximately 5,700 clones, with roughly 90% occurring only once. The sample was CD4+ T cells from ileum. This clonotype was sampled from an adult with Crohn's disease. Some clones in this sample may be carry-over from other donors' samples. The genes are TRBV7-3 and TRBJ2-1; 7 bases are a match to TRBD2. The CDR3 sequence is CASSLKRGEQFF. The CDR3 DNA is TGTGCCAGCAGCCTAAAGCGGGGTGAGCAGTTCTTC.